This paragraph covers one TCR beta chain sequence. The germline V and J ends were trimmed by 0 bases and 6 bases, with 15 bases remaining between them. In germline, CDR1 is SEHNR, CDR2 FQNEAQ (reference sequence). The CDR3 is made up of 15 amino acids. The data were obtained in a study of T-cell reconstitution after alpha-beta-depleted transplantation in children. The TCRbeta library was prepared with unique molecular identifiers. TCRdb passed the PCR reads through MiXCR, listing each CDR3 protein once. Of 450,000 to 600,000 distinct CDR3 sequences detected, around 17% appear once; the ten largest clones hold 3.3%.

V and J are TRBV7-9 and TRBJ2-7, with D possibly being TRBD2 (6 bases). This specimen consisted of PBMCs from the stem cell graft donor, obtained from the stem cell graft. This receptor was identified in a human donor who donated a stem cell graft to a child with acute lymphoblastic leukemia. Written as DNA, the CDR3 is TGTGCCAGCAGCTTAGCAGGGTCGGGAGCAATCGAGCAGTACTTC. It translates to CASSLAGSGAIEQYF.